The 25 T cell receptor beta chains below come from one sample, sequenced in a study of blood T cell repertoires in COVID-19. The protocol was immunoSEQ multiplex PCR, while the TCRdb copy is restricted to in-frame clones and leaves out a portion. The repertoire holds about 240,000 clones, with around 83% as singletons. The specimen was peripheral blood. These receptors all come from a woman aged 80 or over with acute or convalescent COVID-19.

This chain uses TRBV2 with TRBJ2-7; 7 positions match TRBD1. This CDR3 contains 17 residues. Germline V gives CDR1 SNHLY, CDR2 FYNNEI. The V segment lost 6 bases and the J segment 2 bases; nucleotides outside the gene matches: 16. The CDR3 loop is CASRGDPRRQGPYEQYF. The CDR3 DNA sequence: TGTGCCAGCAGGGGAGACCCACGAAGACAGGGCCCCTACGAGCAGTACTTC.

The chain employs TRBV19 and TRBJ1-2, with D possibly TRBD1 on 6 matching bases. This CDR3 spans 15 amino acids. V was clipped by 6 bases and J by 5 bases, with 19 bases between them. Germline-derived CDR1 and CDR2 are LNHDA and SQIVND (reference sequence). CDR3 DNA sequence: TGTGCCAGTAGACAACAGGGCGCCCCGGGATATGGCTACACCTTC. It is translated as CASRQQGAPGYGYTF.

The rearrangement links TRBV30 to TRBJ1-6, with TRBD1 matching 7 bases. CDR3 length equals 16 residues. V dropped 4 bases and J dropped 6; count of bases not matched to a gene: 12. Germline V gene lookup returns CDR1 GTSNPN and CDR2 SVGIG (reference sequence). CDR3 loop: CAWKRRVDRSNSPLHF. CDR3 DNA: TGTGCCTGGAAACGCAGAGTGGACAGGTCTAATTCACCCCTCCACTTT.

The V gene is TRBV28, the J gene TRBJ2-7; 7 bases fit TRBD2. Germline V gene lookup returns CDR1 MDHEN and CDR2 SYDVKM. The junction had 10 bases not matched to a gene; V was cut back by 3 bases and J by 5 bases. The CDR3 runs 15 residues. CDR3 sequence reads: CASSLGGSNANEQYF. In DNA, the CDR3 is TGTGCCAGCAGTTTGGGGGGGTCCAACGCCAACGAGCAGTACTTC.

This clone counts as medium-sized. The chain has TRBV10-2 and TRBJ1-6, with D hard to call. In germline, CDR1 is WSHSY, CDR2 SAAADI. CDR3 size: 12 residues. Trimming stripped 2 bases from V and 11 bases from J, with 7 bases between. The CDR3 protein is CASSERSTPLHF. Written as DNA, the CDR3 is TGCGCCAGCAGTGAGCGGTCCACACCCCTCCACTTT.

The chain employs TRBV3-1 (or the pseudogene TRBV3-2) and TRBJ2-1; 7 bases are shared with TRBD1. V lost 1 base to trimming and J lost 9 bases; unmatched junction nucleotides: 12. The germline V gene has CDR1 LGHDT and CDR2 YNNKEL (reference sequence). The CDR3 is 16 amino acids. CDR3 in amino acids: CASSQARGPRLGEQFF. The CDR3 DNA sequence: TGTGCCAGCAGCCAAGCAAGGGGGCCCCGTCTGGGTGAGCAGTTCTTC.

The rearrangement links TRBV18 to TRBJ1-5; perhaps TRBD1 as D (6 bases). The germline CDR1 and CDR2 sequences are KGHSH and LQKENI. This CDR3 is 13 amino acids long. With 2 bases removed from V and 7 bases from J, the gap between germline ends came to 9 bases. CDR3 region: CASSPERGQPQHF. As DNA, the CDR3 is TGTGCCAGCTCACCAGAAAGGGGGCAGCCCCAGCATTTT.

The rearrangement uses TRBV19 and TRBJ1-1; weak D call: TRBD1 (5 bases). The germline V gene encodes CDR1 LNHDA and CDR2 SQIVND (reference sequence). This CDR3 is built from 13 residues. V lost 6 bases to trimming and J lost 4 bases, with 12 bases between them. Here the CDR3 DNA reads TGTGCCAGTAGGATCCCAGGGTCCACTGAAGCTTTCTTT. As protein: CASRIPGSTEAFF.

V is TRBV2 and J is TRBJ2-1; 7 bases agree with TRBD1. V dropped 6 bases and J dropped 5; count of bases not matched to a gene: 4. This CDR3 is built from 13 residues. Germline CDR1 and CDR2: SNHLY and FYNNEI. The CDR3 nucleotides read TGTGCCAGCAGACAGGGGTTGGACAATGAGCAGTTCTTC. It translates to CASRQGLDNEQFF.

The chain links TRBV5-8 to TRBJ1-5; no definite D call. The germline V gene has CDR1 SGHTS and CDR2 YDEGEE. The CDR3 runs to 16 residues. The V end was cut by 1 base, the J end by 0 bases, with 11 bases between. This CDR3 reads CASSLRGTNSNQPQHF. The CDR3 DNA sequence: TGTGCCAGCAGCTTGCGGGGAACGAATAGCAATCAGCCCCAGCATTTT. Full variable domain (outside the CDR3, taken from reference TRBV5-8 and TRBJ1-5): EAGVTQSPTHLIKTRGQQATLRCSPISGHTSVYWYQQALGLGLQFLLWYDEGEERNRGNFPPRFSGRQFPNYSSELNVNALELEDSALYLCASSLRGTNSNQPQHFGDGTRLSIL.

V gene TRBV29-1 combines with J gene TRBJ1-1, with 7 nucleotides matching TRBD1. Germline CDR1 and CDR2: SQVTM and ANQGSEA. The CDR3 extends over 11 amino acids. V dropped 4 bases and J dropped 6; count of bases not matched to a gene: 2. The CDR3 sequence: CSVARGSEAFF. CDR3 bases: TGCAGCGTTGCCAGGGGGTCTGAAGCTTTCTTT.

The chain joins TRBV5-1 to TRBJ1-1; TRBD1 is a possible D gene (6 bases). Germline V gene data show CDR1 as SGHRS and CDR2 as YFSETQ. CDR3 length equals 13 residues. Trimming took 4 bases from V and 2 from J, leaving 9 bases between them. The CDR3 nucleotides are TGCGCCAGCAGCCAGGGACAAAACACTGAAGCTTTCTTT. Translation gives CASSQGQNTEAFF. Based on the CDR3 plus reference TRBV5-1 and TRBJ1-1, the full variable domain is KAGVTQTPRYLIKTRGQQVTLSCSPISGHRSVSWYQQTPGQGLQFLFEYFSETQRNKGNFPGRFSGRQFSNSRSEMNVSTLELGDSALYLCASSQGQNTEAFFGQGTRLTVV.

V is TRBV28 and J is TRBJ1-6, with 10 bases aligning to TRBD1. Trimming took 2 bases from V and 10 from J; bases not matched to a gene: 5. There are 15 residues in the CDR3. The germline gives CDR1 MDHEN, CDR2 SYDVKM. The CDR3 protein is CASSLRGQGVSPLHF. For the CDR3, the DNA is TGTGCCAGCAGTTTACGAGGACAGGGGGTGTCACCCCTCCACTTT.

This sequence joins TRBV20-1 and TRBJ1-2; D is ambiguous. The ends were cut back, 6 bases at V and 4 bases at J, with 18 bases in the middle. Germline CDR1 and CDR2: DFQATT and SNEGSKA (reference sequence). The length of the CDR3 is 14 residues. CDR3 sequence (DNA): TGCAGTGCCAGTTCACCTACCCGTTTCTATGGCTACACCTTC. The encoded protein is CSASSPTRFYGYTF.

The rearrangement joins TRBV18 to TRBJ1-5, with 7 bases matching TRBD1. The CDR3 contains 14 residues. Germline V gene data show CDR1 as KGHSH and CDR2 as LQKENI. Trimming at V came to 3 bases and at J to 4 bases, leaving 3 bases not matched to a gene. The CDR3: CASSPQTGNQPQHF. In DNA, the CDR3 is TGTGCCAGCTCACCCCAGACAGGGAATCAGCCCCAGCATTTT.

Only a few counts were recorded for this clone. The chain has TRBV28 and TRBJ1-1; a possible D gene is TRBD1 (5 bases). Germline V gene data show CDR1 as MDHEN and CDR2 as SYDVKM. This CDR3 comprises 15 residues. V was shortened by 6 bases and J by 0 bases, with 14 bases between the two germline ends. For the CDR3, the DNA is TGTGCCAGCAGGACAGCAGGGCCTATGAACACTGAAGCTTTCTTT. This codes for CASRTAGPMNTEAFF.

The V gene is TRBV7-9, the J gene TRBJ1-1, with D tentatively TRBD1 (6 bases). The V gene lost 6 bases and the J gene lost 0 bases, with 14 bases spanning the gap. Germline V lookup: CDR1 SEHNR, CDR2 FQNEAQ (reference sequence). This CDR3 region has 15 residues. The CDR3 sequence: CASRPGQIVNTEAFF. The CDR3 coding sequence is TGTGCCAGCAGACCCGGACAGATCGTGAACACTGAAGCTTTCTTT. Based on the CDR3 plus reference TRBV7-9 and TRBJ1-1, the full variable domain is DTGVSQNPRHKITKRGQNVTFRCDPISEHNRLYWYRQTLGQGPEFLTYFQNEAQLEKSRLLSDRFSAERPKGSFSTLEIQRTEQGDSAMYLCASRPGQIVNTEAFFGQGTRLTVV.

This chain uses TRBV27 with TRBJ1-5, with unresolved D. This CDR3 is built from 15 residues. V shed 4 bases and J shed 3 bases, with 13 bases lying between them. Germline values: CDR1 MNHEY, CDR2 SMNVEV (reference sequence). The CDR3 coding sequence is TGTGCCAGCAGTTCCGAGGGCAGGACCAATCAGCCCCAGCATTTT. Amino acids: CASSSEGRTNQPQHF.

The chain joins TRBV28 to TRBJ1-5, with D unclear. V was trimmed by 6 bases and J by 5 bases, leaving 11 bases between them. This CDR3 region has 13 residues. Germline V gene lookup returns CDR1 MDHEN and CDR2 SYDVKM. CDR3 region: CASRPGNHQPQHF. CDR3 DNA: TGTGCCAGCAGGCCCGGGAACCATCAGCCCCAGCATTTT.

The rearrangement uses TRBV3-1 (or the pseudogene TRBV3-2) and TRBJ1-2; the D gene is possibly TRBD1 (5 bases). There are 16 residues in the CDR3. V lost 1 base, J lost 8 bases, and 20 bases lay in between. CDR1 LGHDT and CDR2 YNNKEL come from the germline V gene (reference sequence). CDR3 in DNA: TGTGCCAGCAGCCAAGGCCGTGTTCGGGGGTACGGAGGCTACACCTTC. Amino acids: CASSQGRVRGYGGYTF.

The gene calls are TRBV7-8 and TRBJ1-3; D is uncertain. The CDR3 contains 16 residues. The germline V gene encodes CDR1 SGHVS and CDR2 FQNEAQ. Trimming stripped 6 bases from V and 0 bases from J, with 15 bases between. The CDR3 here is CASRSVGRLSGNTIYF. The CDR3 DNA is TGTGCCAGCAGGTCGGTGGGCAGGCTCTCTGGAAACACCATATATTTT. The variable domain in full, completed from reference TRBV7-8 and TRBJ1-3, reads GAGVSQSPRYKVAKRGQDVALRCDPISGHVSLFWYQQALGQGPEFLTYFQNEAQLDKSGLPSDRFFAERPEGSVSTLKIQRTQQEDSAVYLCASRSVGRLSGNTIYFGEGSWLTVV.

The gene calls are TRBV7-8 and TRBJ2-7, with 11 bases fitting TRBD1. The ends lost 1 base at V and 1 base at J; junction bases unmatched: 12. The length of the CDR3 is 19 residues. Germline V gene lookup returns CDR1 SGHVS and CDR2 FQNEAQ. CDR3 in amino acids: CASSLVAGQGGKSSYEQYF. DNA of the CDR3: TGTGCCAGCAGCTTAGTCGCGGGACAGGGGGGGAAAAGTTCCTACGAGCAGTACTTC.

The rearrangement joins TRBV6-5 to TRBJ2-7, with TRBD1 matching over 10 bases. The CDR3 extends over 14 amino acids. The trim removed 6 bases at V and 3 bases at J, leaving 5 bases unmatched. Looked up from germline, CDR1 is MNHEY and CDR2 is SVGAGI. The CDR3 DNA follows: TGTGCCAGCAGAGACCGGGACAGGGGCTACGAGCAGTACTTC. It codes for CASRDRDRGYEQYF.

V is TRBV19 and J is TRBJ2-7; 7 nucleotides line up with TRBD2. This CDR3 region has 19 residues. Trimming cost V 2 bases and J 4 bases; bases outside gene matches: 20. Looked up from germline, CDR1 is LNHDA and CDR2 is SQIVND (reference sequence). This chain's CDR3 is CASSISGRALAGERYEQYF. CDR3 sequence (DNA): TGTGCCAGTAGTATATCGGGGAGGGCGCTCGCAGGAGAAAGGTACGAGCAGTACTTC. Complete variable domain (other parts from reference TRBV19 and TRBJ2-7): DGGITQSPKYLFRKEGQNVTLSCEQNLNHDAMYWYRQDPGQGLRLIYYSQIVNDFQKGDIAEGYSVSREKKESFPLTVTSAQKNPTAFYLCASSISGRALAGERYEQYFGPGTRLTVT.

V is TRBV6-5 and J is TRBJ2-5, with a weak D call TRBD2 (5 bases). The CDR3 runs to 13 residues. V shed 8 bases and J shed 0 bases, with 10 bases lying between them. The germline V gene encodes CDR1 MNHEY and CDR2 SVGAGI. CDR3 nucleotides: TGTGCCAGCGGCCGGACTCACCAAGAGACCCAGTACTTC. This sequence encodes CASGRTHQETQYF.